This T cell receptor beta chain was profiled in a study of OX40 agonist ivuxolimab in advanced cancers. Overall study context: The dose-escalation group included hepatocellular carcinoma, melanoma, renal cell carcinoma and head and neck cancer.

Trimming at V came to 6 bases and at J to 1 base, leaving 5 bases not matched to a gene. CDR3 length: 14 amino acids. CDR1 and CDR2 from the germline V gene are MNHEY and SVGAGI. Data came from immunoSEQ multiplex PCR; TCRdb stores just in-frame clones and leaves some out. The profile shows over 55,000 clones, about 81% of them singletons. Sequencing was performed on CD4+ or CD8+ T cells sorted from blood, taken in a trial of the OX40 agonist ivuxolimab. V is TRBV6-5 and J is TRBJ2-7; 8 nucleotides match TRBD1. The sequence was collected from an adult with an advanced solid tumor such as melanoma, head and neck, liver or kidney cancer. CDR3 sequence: CASRPGTGSYEQYF. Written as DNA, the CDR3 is TGTGCCAGCAGACCCGGGACAGGATCCTACGAGCAGTACTTC.